These T cell receptor beta chains were read from a single sample in a study of blood T cells in healthy people across ages. Via MiXCR, TCRdb re-called the 5' RACE reads, giving one row per CDR3 protein. The sample yields 1.5 million or so distinct CDR3 sequences, about 42% seen once. Sequenced sample: blood. The receptors originated from a woman aged 18-29 years in good health. CDR3s include the opening cysteine and the closing phenylalanine or tryptophan. D genes are given only for firm matches. Not every row has a clone size; where given, it reads once, few, many or a size class.

TRBJ1-5 | . | TRBV27 | . | CASSRSAGTFSDQPQHF | TGTGCCAGCAGCCGAAGTGCCGGGACATTTTCAGATCAGCCCCAGCATTTT
TRBJ2-1 | . | TRBV29-1 | . | CSVAPNSASSYNEQFF | TGCAGCGTTGCCCCTAATAGCGCCAGCTCCTACAATGAGCAGTTCTTC
TRBJ1-4 | . | TRBV7-9 | few | CASSLAGSGEKLFF | TGTGCCAGCAGCTTAGCAGGGTCAGGGGAAAAACTGTTTTTT
TRBJ2-7 | . | TRBV29-1 | . | CSAVLPQGRYEQYF | TGCAGCGCCGTACTTCCTCAGGGGCGGTACGAGCAGTACTTC
TRBJ1-5 | . | TRBV27 | . | CASSPVNNQPQHF | TGTGCCAGCAGTCCGGTAAACAATCAGCCCCAGCATTTT
TRBJ2-1 | . | TRBV5-1 | . | CASSPLGHQYNEQFF | TGCGCCAGCAGCCCCTTAGGACACCAGTACAATGAGCAGTTCTTC
TRBJ2-4 | . | TRBV6-6 | . | CASSYPGSENIQYF | TGTGCCAGCAGTTACCCAGGGTCCGAGAACATTCAGTACTTC
TRBJ2-7 | . | TRBV27 | few | CASTSRLRRYEQYF | TGTGCCAGCACGTCCCGTCTTCGTAGGTACGAGCAGTACTTC
TRBJ2-1 | . | TRBV4-3 | few | CASSQEGPNNEQFF | TGCGCCAGCAGCCAAGAGGGACCGAACAATGAGCAGTTCTTC
TRBJ2-7 | . | TRBV6-4 | . | CASSDSVDREAKYF | TGTGCCAGCAGTGACTCGGTCGACAGGGAGGCTAAGTACTTC
TRBJ2-1 | TRBD2 | TRBV28 | . | CASTVSGSSYNEQFF | TGTGCCAGCACTGTTAGCGGGAGCTCCTACAATGAGCAGTTCTTC